This T cell receptor (beta chain) appears in the sequencing data of a study of CD8+CD57+ T cells in acquired aplastic anemia. General study points: Between the patient and control groups, CD8+ Simpson's diversity did not differ significantly.

CDR3 length equals 13 residues. The patients chosen for sequencing had shown expansion of CD8+CD57+ cells (detected by flow cytometry). In all patients, the disease was severe acquired aplastic anemia. Blood was sampled before the patients had received any therapy. Investigators profiled TCR beta VDJ and CDR3 from genomic DNA template. TCRdb used MiXCR to reprocess the reads, holding one entry per CDR3 protein. The sample lists over 250,000 distinct CDR3 sequences; 56% were seen once. Remarks on this clonotype: The target antigen is unknown. A junction end diverges from the germline sequence, so it may reflect a read error.

Sequencing was performed on sorted CD4+, CD8+, or CD8+CD57+ T cells (not recorded which) from PBMCs. The sequence was collected from a human donor with aplastic anemia. The genes are TRBV12-3 or TRBV12-4 and TRBJ1-2; D is unresolved. The DNA of the CDR3 is TGTGCCAGCAGCTTAGCGACGGGGTTTGGCTACACCTTC. Protein product: CASSLATGFGYTF.